The clone carrying this T cell receptor (beta chain) was counted at least ten times. What it binds is not known. These data belong to a study of blood T cells in healthy people across ages. A second PCR of roughly 7 to 11 cycles used a sample-barcoded 5' primer and a J-beta primer mix. A single record per CDR3 protein comes from TCRdb applying MiXCR to the 5' RACE reads. The table shows about 2 million distinct CDR3 sequences, with around half occurring only once. Study-level results: CMV status of donors was not determined, possibly confounding expanded clonotype changes.

Looked up from germline, CDR1 is LGHNA and CDR2 is YSLEER. V shed 4 bases, J shed 3 bases, and the junction held 3 bases outside the gene matches. The CDR3 runs 13 residues. This TCR derives from a woman aged 40 to 55 in good health. The chain uses TRBV4-3 and TRBJ2-7; TRBD2 matches at 7 bases. Sequencing input: blood. The DNA of the CDR3 is TGCGCCAGCAGCCGCGGACTAGACTACGAGCAGTACTTC. Its protein is CASSRGLDYEQYF.